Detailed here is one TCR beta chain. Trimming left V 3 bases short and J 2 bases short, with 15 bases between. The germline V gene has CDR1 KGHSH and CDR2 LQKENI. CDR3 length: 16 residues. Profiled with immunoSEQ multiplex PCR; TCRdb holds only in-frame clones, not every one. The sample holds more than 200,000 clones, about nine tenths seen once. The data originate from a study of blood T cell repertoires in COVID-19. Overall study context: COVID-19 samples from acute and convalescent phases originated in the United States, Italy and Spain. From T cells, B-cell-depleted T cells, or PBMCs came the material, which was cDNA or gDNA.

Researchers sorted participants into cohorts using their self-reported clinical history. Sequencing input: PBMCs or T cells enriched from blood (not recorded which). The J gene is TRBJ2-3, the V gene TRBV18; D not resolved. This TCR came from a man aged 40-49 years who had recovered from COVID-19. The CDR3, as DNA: TGTGCCAGCTCACCGAGCCCTGGGCGATCCACAGATACGCAGTATTTT. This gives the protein CASSPSPGRSTDTQYF.